These 25 T cell receptor beta chains were all obtained from the same sample, sequenced in a study of blood T cell repertoires in COVID-19. Produced via immunoSEQ multiplex PCR; TCRdb's table is partial and in-frame only. The profile shows about 170,000 clones, 82% of them singletons. Material for sequencing was peripheral blood. These receptors all stem from a woman in her 70s with acute or convalescent COVID-19.

This rearrangement joins TRBV30 to TRBJ2-2; D not resolved. CDR1 GTSNPN and CDR2 SVGIG come from the germline V gene (reference sequence). This CDR3 contains 13 residues. The germline V and J ends were trimmed by 1 base and 6 bases, with 9 bases remaining between them. The CDR3 is CAWSATRSGELFF. For the CDR3, the DNA is TGTGCCTGGAGTGCCACGAGGTCCGGGGAGCTGTTTTTT. Supplemented by reference TRBV30 and TRBJ2-2, the full variable domain reads SQTIHQWPATLVQPVGSPLSLECTVEGTSNPNLYWYRQAAGRGLQLLFYSVGIGQISSEVPQNLSASRPQDRQFILSSKKLLLSDSGFYLCAWSATRSGELFFGEGSRLTVL.

The chain is built from TRBV28 and TRBJ1-4, with a tentative D call TRBD1 (5 bases). Germline V gene sequence: CDR1 MDHEN, CDR2 SYDVKM. The CDR3 has 16 residues. Deletions cut 6 bases from V and 12 bases from J, with 26 bases between. For the CDR3, the DNA is TGTGCCAGCAGACTTAGGAGCGGGACTCGAAATGCCCAACTGTTTTTT. Amino acid sequence: CASRLRSGTRNAQLFF.

The V call is TRBV7-2, the J call TRBJ2-7, with D maybe TRBD1 (6 bases). Germline V lookup: CDR1 SGHTA, CDR2 FQGNSA. CDR3 size: 17 residues. V was clipped by 1 base and J by 4 bases, with 20 bases between them. The CDR3 nucleotides are TGTGCCAGCAGCTTAGTGACCCTACCGGGACAAGCATACGAGCAGTACTTC. This codes for CASSLVTLPGQAYEQYF. The complete variable domain, with remaining parts taken from reference TRBV7-2 and TRBJ2-7, reads GAGVSQSPSNKVTEKGKDVELRCDPISGHTALYWYRQSLGQGLEFLIYFQGNSAPDKSGLPSDRFSAERTGGSVSTLTIQRTQQEDSAVYLCASSLVTLPGQAYEQYFGPGTRLTVT.

The chain has TRBV7-6 and TRBJ1-1; no clear D gene. Germline V CDR1 and CDR2: SGHVS, FNYEAQ. Trimming removed 2 bases at V and 0 bases at J, with 19 bases between. This CDR3 spans 18 amino acids. The CDR3 nucleotides are TGTGCCAGCAGCTTATCCTTAATGGCAGGTCCATTGAACACTGAAGCTTTCTTT. This translates into CASSLSLMAGPLNTEAFF.

The rearrangement uses TRBV30 and TRBJ2-5, with D unresolved. Trimming stripped 1 base from V and 7 bases from J, with 10 bases between. CDR3 length: 12 amino acids. From germline, CDR1 is GTSNPN and CDR2 SVGIG (reference sequence). CDR3 sequence (DNA): TGTGCCTGGAGTGGGCTTGCTGGGACCCAGTACTTC. It specifies CAWSGLAGTQYF.

The V call is TRBV7-2, the J call TRBJ2-5; D possibly corresponds to TRBD2 (7 bases). Looked up from germline, CDR1 is SGHTA and CDR2 is FQGNSA. The CDR3 has 15 amino acids. V dropped 5 bases and J dropped 1 base, with 14 bases sitting between them. The CDR3 here is CASSRGLGGQETQYF. For the CDR3, the DNA is TGTGCCAGCAGCCGTGGACTAGGGGGCCAAGAGACCCAGTACTTC.

The V gene is TRBV19, the J gene TRBJ1-6, with 7 positions matching TRBD1. The trim removed 5 bases at V and 10 bases at J, leaving 8 bases unmatched. CDR3 length equals 14 residues. Germline CDR1 reads LNHDA; CDR2 reads SQIVND (reference sequence). CDR3 region: CASSVRQGGSPLHF. The CDR3 bases are TGTGCCAGTAGTGTCCGACAGGGCGGCTCACCCCTCCACTTT.

As DNA, the CDR3 is TGTGCCAGCAACAGGGACCTGAACACTGAAGCTTTCTTT. It codes for CASNRDLNTEAFF. The V and J genes are TRBV2 and TRBJ1-1; D may be TRBD1 (6 bases). V dropped 7 bases and J dropped 0 bases, with 9 bases sitting between them. CDR1 and CDR2 (germline): SNHLY, FYNNEI. This CDR3 spans 13 amino acids.

The chain uses TRBV5-1 and TRBJ1-1, with 9 bases aligning to TRBD1. The CDR3 loop spans 16 amino acids. In germline, CDR1 is SGHRS, CDR2 YFSETQ. With 2 bases clipped from V and 1 base from J, the junction kept 6 bases outside the gene matches. The CDR3 DNA is TGCGCCAGCAGCTTTACAGGGGGCCTAGGGAACACTGAAGCTTTCTTT. Protein: CASSFTGGLGNTEAFF.

This rearrangement joins TRBV6-5 to TRBJ1-2; 10 bases are a match to TRBD1. This CDR3 is 13 amino acids long. V shed 6 bases, J shed 10 bases, and the junction held 8 bases outside the gene matches. Germline V gives CDR1 MNHEY, CDR2 SVGAGI. CDR3 sequence: CASRPDRGLYYTF. CDR3 in DNA: TGTGCCAGCAGACCCGACAGGGGGCTTTACTACACCTTC.

This clone was observed a single time. V gene TRBV2 combines with J gene TRBJ1-3; a possible D gene is TRBD1 (5 bases). V was cut by 5 bases and J by 0 bases, with 20 bases left in between. CDR1 is SNHLY and CDR2 is FYNNEI in the germline V gene. This CDR3 contains 18 residues. The CDR3 bases are TGTGCCAGCAGTCTCACGAGGACATACGGTTACTCTGGAAACACCATATATTTT. It translates to CASSLTRTYGYSGNTIYF.

J is TRBJ1-5 and V is TRBV4-3; no definite D call. Looked up from germline, CDR1 is LGHNA and CDR2 is YSLEER. Between the trimmed V and J ends, which lost 1 base and 5 bases, there was a span of 6 bases. The CDR3 is made up of 13 amino acids. DNA of the CDR3: TGCGCCAGCAGCCAAGGGCCCGATCAGCCCCAGCATTTT. This translates into CASSQGPDQPQHF.

The chain has TRBV6-5 and TRBJ1-2; the D gene is possibly TRBD1 (5 bases). The CDR3 has 14 residues. The germline CDR1 and CDR2 sequences are MNHEY and SVGAGI. Trimming shortened V by 0 bases and J by 7 bases, and 12 bases separated the two germline ends. The DNA of the CDR3 is TGTGCCAGCAGTTACTCGAAGCGGGGGTTTGGCTACACCTTC. Translation: CASSYSKRGFGYTF.

The chain is built from TRBV28 and TRBJ2-7; TRBD2 matches 10 bases. This CDR3 comprises 16 residues. The V segment lost 2 bases and the J segment 1 base; nucleotides outside the gene matches: 5. Germline V gene sequence: CDR1 MDHEN, CDR2 SYDVKM. CDR3 nucleotides: TGTGCCAGCAGTTTAGCGGGAGCGGGAGGGTCCTACGAGCAGTACTTC. Translation: CASSLAGAGGSYEQYF.

The V and J genes are TRBV6-5 and TRBJ2-3; the D gene is possibly TRBD1 (7 bases). Germline CDR1 and CDR2: MNHEY and SVGAGI. This CDR3 region has 13 residues. Trimming stripped 8 bases from V and 1 base from J, with 10 bases between. DNA of the CDR3: TGTGCCAGCCAGGGGGGAGGCACAGATACGCAGTATTTT. Translation gives CASQGGGTDTQYF.

The V and J genes are TRBV5-1 and TRBJ1-1, with D possibly matching TRBD1 (5 bases). This CDR3 is built from 14 residues. V gave up 0 bases and J gave up 7 bases, with 13 bases separating them. Germline CDR1 and CDR2: SGHRS and YFSETQ. In DNA, the CDR3 is TGCGCCAGCAGCTTGGCTGCAGGGCTTTATGAAGCTTTCTTT. This gives the protein CASSLAAGLYEAFF. Using reference TRBV5-1 and TRBJ1-1 for the parts outside the CDR3, the full variable domain is KAGVTQTPRYLIKTRGQQVTLSCSPISGHRSVSWYQQTPGQGLQFLFEYFSETQRNKGNFPGRFSGRQFSNSRSEMNVSTLELGDSALYLCASSLAAGLYEAFFGQGTRLTVV.

The chain recombines TRBV28 with TRBJ1-2; 7 bases agree with TRBD1. Germline lookup yields CDR1 MDHEN and CDR2 SYDVKM. CDR3 length: 14 amino acids. The V segment lost 2 bases and the J segment 3 bases; nucleotides outside the gene matches: 3. CDR3 bases: TGTGCCAGCAGTTTAACAGGGGTCTACTATGGCTACACCTTC. Amino acids: CASSLTGVYYGYTF.

The chain couples TRBV6-2 or TRBV6-3 to TRBJ1-3; D is unresolved. This CDR3 has 12 amino acids. Looked up from germline, CDR1 is MNHEY and CDR2 is SVGEGT. Trimming took 4 bases from V and 1 from J, leaving 2 bases between them. The CDR3 reads CASSLSGNTIYF. The DNA of the CDR3 is TGTGCCAGCAGTTTATCTGGAAACACCATATATTTT.

The chain links TRBV29-1 to TRBJ2-7, with 7 bases lining up with TRBD1. CDR1 and CDR2 (germline): SQVTM, ANQGSEA. With 4 bases clipped from V and 0 bases from J, the junction kept 9 bases outside the gene matches. The CDR3 totals 15 residues. The CDR3 nucleotides read TGCAGCGTTGGGCACTCGGGACAGAGCTCCTACGAGCAGTACTTC. This gives the protein CSVGHSGQSSYEQYF.

V and J are TRBV30 and TRBJ2-3; 10 nucleotides line up with TRBD1. Trimming took 2 bases from V and 4 from J; bases not matched to a gene: 3. Germline values: CDR1 GTSNPN, CDR2 SVGIG (reference sequence). The CDR3 totals 14 residues. The DNA for the CDR3 is TGTGCCTGGAGTTGGACAGGGGGGGCAGATACGCAGTATTTT. Translation: CAWSWTGGADTQYF.

The V call is TRBV11-2, the J call TRBJ2-5, with D perhaps TRBD2 (6 bases). Trimming removed 3 bases from V and 3 bases from J, with 8 bases in between. The CDR3 has 13 amino acids. Looked up from germline, CDR1 is SGHAT and CDR2 is FQNNGV. CDR3 protein: CASSFGGEETQYF. The CDR3 DNA reads as TGTGCCAGCAGCTTCGGCGGGGAAGAGACCCAGTACTTC.

This chain connects TRBV4-3 to TRBJ1-2; D is uncertain. The V end was cut by 4 bases, the J end by 8 bases, with 14 bases between. Germline-derived CDR1 and CDR2 are LGHNA and YSLEER. The CDR3 length is 13 residues. This chain's CDR3 is CASSPQTEDGYTF. The CDR3 DNA reads as TGCGCCAGCAGCCCCCAAACGGAGGACGGCTACACCTTC.

This clone showed up just a few times. The chain uses TRBV27 and TRBJ2-7; D gene ambiguous. This CDR3 has 15 residues. CDR1 MNHEY and CDR2 SMNVEV come from the germline V gene (reference sequence). Trimming cost V 0 bases and J 2 bases, with 11 bases left between them. As DNA, the CDR3 is TGTGCCAGCAGTTTATCAGCAGGATTGACCTACGAGCAGTACTTC. It encodes CASSLSAGLTYEQYF.

The chain recombines TRBV19 with TRBJ2-7; D may be TRBD1 (7 bases). Trimming pared 4 bases from V and 4 bases from J, leaving 20 bases between. This CDR3 region has 16 residues. CDR1 is LNHDA and CDR2 is SQIVND in the germline V gene (reference sequence). In DNA form, the CDR3 reads TGTGCCAGTAGTACCTACTCGCAGACAGGGAGGTACGAGCAGTACTTC. Protein: CASSTYSQTGRYEQYF. The entire variable domain, with the rest obtained from reference TRBV19 and TRBJ2-7, is as follows: DGGITQSPKYLFRKEGQNVTLSCEQNLNHDAMYWYRQDPGQGLRLIYYSQIVNDFQKGDIAEGYSVSREKKESFPLTVTSAQKNPTAFYLCASSTYSQTGRYEQYFGPGTRLTVT.

This rearrangement joins TRBV5-4 to TRBJ1-3, with TRBD1 matching 7 bases. V was pared by 1 base and J by 1 base, with 2 bases of the junction left unmatched. The CDR3 runs 15 residues. Germline V CDR1 and CDR2: SGHNT, YYREEE (reference sequence). This CDR3 reads CASSLTGVSGNTIYF. The CDR3 DNA follows: TGTGCCAGCAGCTTGACAGGGGTGTCTGGAAACACCATATATTTT. The complete variable domain, with remaining parts taken from reference TRBV5-4 and TRBJ1-3, reads ETGVTQSPTHLIKTRGQQVTLRCSSQSGHNTVSWYQQALGQGPQFIFQYYREEENGRGNFPPRFSGLQFPNYSSELNVNALELDDSALYLCASSLTGVSGNTIYFGEGSWLTVV.